A selection of T cell receptor beta chains follows, all from one sample in a study of T cell changes during pregnancy in multiple sclerosis. The protocol was immunoSEQ multiplex PCR, while the TCRdb copy is restricted to in-frame clones and leaves out a portion. Of roughly 93,000 clones in the sample, around 92% were seen once. The sequencing here drew on peripheral blood, taken after pregnancy. Source of these receptors: a female donor with multiple sclerosis, enrolled in a pregnancy study. The CDR3 runs from the conserved cysteine through the conserved F or W. D genes are given only for firm matches. Only part of the rows carry a size: once, few, many, or a class if the clone is expanded.

V	D	size	J	CDR3	DNA
TRBV27	.	.	TRBJ2-7	CASSYAIQAYEQYF	TGTGCCAGCAGTTACGCCATACAGGCCTACGAGCAGTACTTC
TRBV7-6	TRBD1	once	TRBJ2-2	CASSGQGANTGELFF	TGTGCCAGCTCGGGACAGGGGGCGAACACCGGGGAGCTGTTTTTT
TRBV4-2	.	.	TRBJ1-1	CASSQETGLNTEAFF	TGTGCCAGCAGCCAGGAGACAGGTCTGAACACTGAAGCTTTCTTT
TRBV15	TRBD2	.	TRBJ2-7	CATSRDRGGSDEQYF	TGTGCCACCAGCAGAGATCGGGGCGGGAGCGACGAGCAGTACTTC
TRBV29-1	TRBD2	.	TRBJ2-3	CSVDRTSGGRDTQYF	TGCAGCGTTGACAGGACTAGCGGGGGGAGGGATACGCAGTATTTT
TRBV19	.	.	TRBJ1-5	CASCVDPGSWSNQPQHF	TGTGCCTCCTGTGTGGATCCAGGTAGTTGGAGCAATCAGCCCCAGCATTTT
TRBV5-1	.	.	TRBJ1-1	CASSLRSGDTEAFF	TGCGCCAGCAGCCTACGGTCCGGGGACACTGAAGCTTTCTTT
TRBV18	TRBD2	.	TRBJ2-5	CASSRLAGGLQETQYF	TGTGCCAGCTCAAGGCTAGCGGGAGGCCTCCAAGAGACCCAGTACTTC
TRBV29-1	TRBD2	.	TRBJ2-1	CSALGGTVYNEQFF	TGCAGTGCCCTGGGGGGGACGGTCTACAATGAGCAGTTCTTC
TRBV6-1	.	.	TRBJ1-1	CASVRRPMNTEAFF	TGTGCCAGCGTTCGCAGGCCGATGAACACTGAAGCTTTCTTT
TRBV19	.	.	TRBJ1-1	CASSLLRSHTEAFF	TGTGCCAGTAGTCTCCTCAGGTCCCACACTGAAGCTTTCTTT
TRBV11-1	.	.	TRBJ2-7	CASSFDRRSSYEQYF	TGTGCCAGCAGCTTCGATCGTAGGAGCTCCTACGAGCAGTACTTC
TRBV7-3	.	few	TRBJ1-6	CATSTDLNSPLHF	TGTGCCACTTCGACAGATCTTAATTCACCCCTCCACTTT
TRBV6-1	.	.	TRBJ1-1	CASSERRLNTEAFF	TGTGCCAGCAGTGAAAGGCGGCTGAACACTGAAGCTTTCTTT